This TCR beta chain comes out of a study of shared clonotypes between healthy human individuals. Whole-study context: Donors were two women and a few men aged 18 to 49. Study conclusions and caveats: Large depth notwithstanding, sorted-subset sequencing proved incomplete by rarefaction. Investigators collected only blood, and repertoires in tissues likely differ. As a rule, naive subsets had a larger estimated richness than memory subsets.

Concerning this clone itself: The antigen remains undetermined.

Sequenced by immunoSEQ multiplex PCR; TCRdb stores in-frame clones only, minus some. The sample records some 1.4 million clones, roughly 96% being singletons. The CDR3 spans 15 residues. In germline, CDR1 is MNHEY, CDR2 SVGAGI. The V end was cut by 6 bases, the J end by 0 bases, with 11 bases between. The V call is TRBV6-5, the J call TRBJ2-2; D is unresolved. This sequence was found in a man in his thirties or forties in good health. Sequenced material: naive CD4+ T cells sorted from blood. Subset of the sample: CD45RA+ positively selected. The CDR3, as DNA: TGTGCCAGCAGCACGACTTTTACGAACACCGGGGAGCTGTTTTTT. Protein sequence: CASSTTFTNTGELFF.